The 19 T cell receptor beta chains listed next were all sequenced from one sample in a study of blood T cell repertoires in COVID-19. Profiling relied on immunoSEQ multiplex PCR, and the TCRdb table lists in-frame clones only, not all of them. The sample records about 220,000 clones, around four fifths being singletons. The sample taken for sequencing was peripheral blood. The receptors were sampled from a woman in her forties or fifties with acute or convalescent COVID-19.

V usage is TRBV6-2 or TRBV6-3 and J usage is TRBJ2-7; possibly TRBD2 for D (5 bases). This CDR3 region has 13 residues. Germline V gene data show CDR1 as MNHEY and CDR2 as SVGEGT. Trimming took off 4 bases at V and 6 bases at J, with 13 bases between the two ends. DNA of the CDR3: TGTGCCAGCAGTTCTAAGACTACCACCGAGCAGTACTTC. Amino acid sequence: CASSSKTTTEQYF.

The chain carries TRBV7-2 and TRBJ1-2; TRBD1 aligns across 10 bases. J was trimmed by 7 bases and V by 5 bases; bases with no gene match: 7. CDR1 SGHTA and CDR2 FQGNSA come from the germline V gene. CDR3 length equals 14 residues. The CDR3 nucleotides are TGTGCCAGCAGCCCGAAGACAGGGGGCAGTGGCTACACCTTC. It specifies CASSPKTGGSGYTF.

CDR3 loop: CASSPRSLNSGGTSYEQYF. DNA for the CDR3: TGTGCCAGCAGTCCCCGGTCCCTTAATAGCGGGGGGACATCCTACGAGCAGTACTTC. The rearrangement links TRBV27 to TRBJ2-7, with 10 bases aligning to TRBD2. This CDR3 comprises 19 residues. Germline values: CDR1 MNHEY, CDR2 SMNVEV (reference sequence). Trimming cost V 5 bases and J 1 base; bases outside gene matches: 17.

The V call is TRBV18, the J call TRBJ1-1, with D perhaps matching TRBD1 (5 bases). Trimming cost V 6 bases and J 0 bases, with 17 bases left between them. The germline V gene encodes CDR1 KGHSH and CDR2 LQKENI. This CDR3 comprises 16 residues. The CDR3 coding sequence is TGTGCCAGCTCGCCGGCCACAGGAAACATGAACACTGAAGCTTTCTTT. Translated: CASSPATGNMNTEAFF. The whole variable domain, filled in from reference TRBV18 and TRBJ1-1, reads NAGVMQNPRHLVRRRGQEARLRCSPMKGHSHVYWYRQLPEEGLKFMVYLQKENIIDESGMPKERFSAEFPKEGPSILRIQQVVRGDSAAYFCASSPATGNMNTEAFFGQGTRLTVV.

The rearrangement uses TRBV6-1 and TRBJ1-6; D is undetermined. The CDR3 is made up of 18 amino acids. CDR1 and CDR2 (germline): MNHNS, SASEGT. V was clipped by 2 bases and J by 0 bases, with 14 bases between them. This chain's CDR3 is CASSERFSGSSYNSPLHF. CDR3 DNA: TGTGCCAGCAGTGAACGGTTCTCGGGGAGCTCCTATAATTCACCCCTCCACTTT.

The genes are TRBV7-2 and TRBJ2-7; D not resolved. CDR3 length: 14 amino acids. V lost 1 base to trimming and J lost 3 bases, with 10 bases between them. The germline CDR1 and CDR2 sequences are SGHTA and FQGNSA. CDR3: CASSLGGQFYEQYF. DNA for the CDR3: TGTGCCAGCAGCTTAGGTGGGCAGTTCTACGAGCAGTACTTC.

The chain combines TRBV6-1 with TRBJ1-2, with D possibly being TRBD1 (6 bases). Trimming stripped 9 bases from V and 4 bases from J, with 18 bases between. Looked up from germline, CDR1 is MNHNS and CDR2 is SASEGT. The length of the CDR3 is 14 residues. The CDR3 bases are TGTGCCAGTGCCGAGGGACAAAGGGGCTATGGCTACACCTTC. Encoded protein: CASAEGQRGYGYTF.

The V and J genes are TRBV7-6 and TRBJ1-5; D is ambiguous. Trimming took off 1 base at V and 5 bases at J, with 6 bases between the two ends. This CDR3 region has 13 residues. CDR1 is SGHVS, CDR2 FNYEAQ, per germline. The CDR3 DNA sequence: TGTGCCAGCAGCTTAGAGAGGTATCAGCCCCAGCATTTT. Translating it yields CASSLERYQPQHF.

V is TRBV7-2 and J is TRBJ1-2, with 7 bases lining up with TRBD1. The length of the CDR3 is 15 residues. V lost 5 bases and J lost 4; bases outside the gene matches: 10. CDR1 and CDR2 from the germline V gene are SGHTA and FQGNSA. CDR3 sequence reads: CASSLTGTVSYGYTF. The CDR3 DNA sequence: TGTGCCAGCAGCCTAACCGGGACAGTGAGCTATGGCTACACCTTC.

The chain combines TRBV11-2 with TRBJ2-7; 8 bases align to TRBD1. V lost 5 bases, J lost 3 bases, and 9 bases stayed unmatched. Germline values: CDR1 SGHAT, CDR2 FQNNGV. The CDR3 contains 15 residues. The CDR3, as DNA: TGTGCCAGCAGCCCTCGACAGGGGCCAGGCTACGAGCAGTACTTC. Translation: CASSPRQGPGYEQYF.

CDR3 nucleotide sequence: TGTGCCATCAGTGAGTCGATCCGGGGAGTAGGAGGAAACACCATATATTTT. As protein: CAISESIRGVGGNTIYF. This chain uses TRBV10-3 with TRBJ1-3; D is undetermined. The germline V gene has CDR1 ENHRY and CDR2 SYGVKD. V was clipped by 0 bases and J by 4 bases, with 16 bases between them. CDR3 length equals 17 residues.

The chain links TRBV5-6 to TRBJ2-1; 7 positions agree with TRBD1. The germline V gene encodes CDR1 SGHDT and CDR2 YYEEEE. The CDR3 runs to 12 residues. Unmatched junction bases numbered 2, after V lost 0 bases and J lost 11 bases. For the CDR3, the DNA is TGTGCCAGCAGCTTGGGGACAGGAAAGCAGTTCTTC. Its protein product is CASSLGTGKQFF. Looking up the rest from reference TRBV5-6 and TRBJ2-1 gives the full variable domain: DAGVTQSPTHLIKTRGQQVTLRCSPKSGHDTVSWYQQALGQGPQFIFQYYEEEERQRGNFPDRFSGHQFPNYSSELNVNALLLGDSALYLCASSLGTGKQFFGPGTRLTVL.

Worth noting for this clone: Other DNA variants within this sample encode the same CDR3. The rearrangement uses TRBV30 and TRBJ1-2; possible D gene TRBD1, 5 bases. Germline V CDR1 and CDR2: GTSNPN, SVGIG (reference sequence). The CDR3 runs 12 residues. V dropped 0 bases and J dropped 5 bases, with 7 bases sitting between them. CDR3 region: CAWSVRGYGYTF. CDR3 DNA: TGTGCCTGGAGTGTACGGGGGTATGGCTACACCTTC.

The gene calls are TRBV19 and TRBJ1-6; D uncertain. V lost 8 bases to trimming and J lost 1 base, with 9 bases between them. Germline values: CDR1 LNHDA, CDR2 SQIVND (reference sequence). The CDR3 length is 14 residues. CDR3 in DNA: TGTGCCAGTCCCTCGAGGTCCTATAATTCACCCCTCCACTTT. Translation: CASPSRSYNSPLHF.

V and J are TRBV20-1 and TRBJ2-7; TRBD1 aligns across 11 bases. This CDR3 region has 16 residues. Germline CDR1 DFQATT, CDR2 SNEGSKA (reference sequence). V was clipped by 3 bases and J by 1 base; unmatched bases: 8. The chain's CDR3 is CSASGQGAFSSYEQYF. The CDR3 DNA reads TGCAGTGCTAGTGGACAGGGGGCTTTCTCATCCTACGAGCAGTACTTC.

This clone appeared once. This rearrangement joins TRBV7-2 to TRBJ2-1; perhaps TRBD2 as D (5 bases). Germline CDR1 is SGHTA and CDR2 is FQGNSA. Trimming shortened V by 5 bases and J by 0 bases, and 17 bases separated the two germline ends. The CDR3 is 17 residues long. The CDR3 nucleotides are TGTGCCAGCAGCCTCGGAGGTCAAAAAAGCTCCTACAATGAGCAGTTCTTC. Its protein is CASSLGGQKSSYNEQFF.

The CDR3 DNA is TGTGCCAGTAGTATATCGATCGGGATTCTCGGGGCCAACGTCCTGACTTTC. This codes for CASSISIGILGANVLTF. This sequence joins TRBV19 and TRBJ2-6, with D maybe TRBD2 (5 bases). The CDR3 covers 17 residues. Germline V CDR1 and CDR2: LNHDA, SQIVND (reference sequence). Between the trimmed V and J ends, which lost 2 bases and 4 bases, there was a span of 15 bases.

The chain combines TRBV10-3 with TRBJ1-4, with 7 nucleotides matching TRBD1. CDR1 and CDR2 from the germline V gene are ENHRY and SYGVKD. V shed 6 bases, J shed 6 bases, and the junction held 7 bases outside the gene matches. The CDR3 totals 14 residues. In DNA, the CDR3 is TGTGCCATCAGGGATCCCGGGACAGATGAAAAACTGTTTTTT. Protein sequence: CAIRDPGTDEKLFF.

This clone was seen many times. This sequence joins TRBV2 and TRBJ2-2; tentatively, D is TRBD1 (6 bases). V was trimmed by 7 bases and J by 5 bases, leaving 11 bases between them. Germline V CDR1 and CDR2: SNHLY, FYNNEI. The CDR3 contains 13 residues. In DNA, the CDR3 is TGTGCCAGCATGGGGGCCGGAACCGGGGAGCTGTTTTTT. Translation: CASMGAGTGELFF. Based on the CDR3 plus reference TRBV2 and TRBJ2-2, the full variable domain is EPEVTQTPSHQVTQMGQEVILRCVPISNHLYFYWYRQILGQKVEFLVSFYNNEISEKSEIFDDQFSVERPDGSNFTLKIRSTKLEDSAMYFCASMGAGTGELFFGEGSRLTVL.